The subject of this entry is one T cell receptor beta chain. The assay was immunoSEQ multiplex PCR, and TCRdb's table has in-frame clones only and misses some. The sample consists of about 79,000 clones, over 85% of them appearing once. Trimming took 1 base from V and 4 from J, leaving 13 bases between them. The CDR3 sequence is 15 residues long. Germline V lookup: CDR1 MGHRA, CDR2 YSYEKL. This record belongs to a study of control samples from healthy donors and cancer patients. The sample was PBMCs. The receptor was derived from a woman in her forties with lung cancer. The genes are TRBV4-1 and TRBJ1-2, with D hard to call. In DNA, the CDR3 is TGCGCCAGCAGCCAAGCCCTAGGTCAGAGCTATGGCTACACCTTC. Translating gives CASSQALGQSYGYTF.